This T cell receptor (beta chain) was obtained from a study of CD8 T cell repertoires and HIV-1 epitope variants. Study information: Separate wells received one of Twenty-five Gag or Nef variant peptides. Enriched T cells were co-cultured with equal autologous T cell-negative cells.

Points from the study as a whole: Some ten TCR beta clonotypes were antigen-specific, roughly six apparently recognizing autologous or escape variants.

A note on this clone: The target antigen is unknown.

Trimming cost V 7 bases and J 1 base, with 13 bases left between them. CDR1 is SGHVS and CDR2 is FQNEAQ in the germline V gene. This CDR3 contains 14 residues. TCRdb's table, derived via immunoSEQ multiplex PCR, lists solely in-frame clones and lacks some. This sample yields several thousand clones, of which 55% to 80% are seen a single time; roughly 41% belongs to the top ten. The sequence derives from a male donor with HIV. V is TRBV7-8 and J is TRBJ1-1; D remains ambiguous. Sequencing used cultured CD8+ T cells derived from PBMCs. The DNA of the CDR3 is TGTGCCAGCACCCCCCTGAGCCCGAACACTGAAGCTTTCTTT. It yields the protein CASTPLSPNTEAFF. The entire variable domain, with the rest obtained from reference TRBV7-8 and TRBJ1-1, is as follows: GAGVSQSPRYKVAKRGQDVALRCDPISGHVSLFWYQQALGQGPEFLTYFQNEAQLDKSGLPSDRFFAERPEGSVSTLKIQRTQQEDSAVYLCASTPLSPNTEAFFGQGTRLTVV.